This T cell receptor (beta chain) emerged from a study of radiotherapy plus CTLA-4 blockade in lung cancer (dated by TCRdb to between 2017 and 2018). Turning to the overall study: Objective responses were observed in 18% of enrolled patients, and disease control was achieved in 25% to 35%.

The library was built by means of the immunoSEQ multiplex PCR assay. TCRdb re-hosts the immuneACCESS table, in-frame sequences only. Its copies lack some clones; in the studies checked, an unresolved V gene accounts for under half of them, and the cause for the rest is not known. The sample table shows tens of thousands of clones, and roughly four fifths are seen once. The ten largest clones represent about 7.3% of the sample. Trimming leaves V shorter by 5 bases and J shorter by 7 bases, with the junction holding 7 bases beyond the gene matches. The CDR3 covers 13 residues, taking in both the cysteine and the phenylalanine. Only the CDR3 region is kept as DNA, spanning 39 bases read in frame from base 1. CDR1 and CDR2 (SGHDN, FVKESK) derive from the germline V gene. The study evaluated CTLA-4 blockade (ipilimumab) given together with focal radiation therapy in patients who had chemo-refractory metastatic non-small-cell lung cancer.

What the work shows at the level of the full study, not this receptor alone: The strongest predictors of response were reported to be early dynamic shifts in blood T cell clones along with a rise in serum interferon-beta following radiation. TCR clones derived from tumors expanded in peripheral blood after treatment with radiotherapy and ipilimumab.

This clone came up once. Its antigen specificity is not known. No much larger clonotype is one base removed from it; base qualities were not supplied. The TCR sequence derives from a human donor with non-small cell lung cancer who had stable disease on radiotherapy plus ipilimumab. This specimen was peripheral blood, taken from a patient treated with radiotherapy plus ipilimumab. This sequence uses TRBV14 and TRBJ1-2, with 7 junctional bases fitting TRBD1. This receptor carries the CDR3 CASSDRTGGGYTF. At the DNA level, the sequence is TGTGCCAGCAGCGATCGGACAGGTGGTGGCTACACCTTC.